These T cell receptor beta chains were read from a single sample in a study of cytomegalovirus exposure and HLA in healthy donors. The method was immunoSEQ multiplex PCR; TCRdb's version includes in-frame clones alone and lacks a portion of them. The sample yields about 110,000 clones, 75% to 90% seen once. Sequenced material: PBMCs. Receptor source: a man younger than 40 in good health and CMV-seropositive. Both conserved end residues are part of each CDR3. A D gene is named only where the DNA matches it firmly. A clone size is listed for some rows: how often the clone was seen (once, few, many), or a class if it is expanded.

d_call	v_call	j_call	cdr3_length	clone_size	cdr3_nt	cdr3_aa
TRBD1	TRBV5-1	TRBJ2-7	14	NA	TGCGCCAGCAGCGTTACTACAGGGGGCTACGAGCAGTACTTC	CASSVTTGGYEQYF
TRBD1	TRBV6-6	TRBJ2-1	16	NA	TGTGCCAGCAGCCCGAGGAACGGACAGGGGTACAATGAGCAGTTCTTC	CASSPRNGQGYNEQFF
NA	TRBV6-6	TRBJ2-1	14	once	TGTGCCAGCAGGAGCGGACCGATTGACAATGAGCAGTTCTTC	CASRSGPIDNEQFF
TRBD1	TRBV10-3	TRBJ1-1	14	NA	TGTGCCATCGGGAACAGGGGGGCAAACACTGAAGCTTTCTTT	CAIGNRGANTEAFF
NA	TRBV19	TRBJ2-3	17	NA	TGTGCCAGTAGTCCAAGACAGGCCATAGACCTTCCAGATACGCAGTATTTT	CASSPRQAIDLPDTQYF
NA	TRBV30	TRBJ2-5	13	NA	TGTGCCTGGGGGGACGGGGGTCAAGAGACCCAGTACTTC	CAWGDGGQETQYF
NA	TRBV5-1	TRBJ1-1	14	NA	TGCGCCAGCAGCTTCAGGGGACCAAACACTGAAGCTTTCTTT	CASSFRGPNTEAFF
NA	TRBV9	TRBJ1-1	15	NA	TGTGCCAGCAGCCAACTAGGGTCGACGGGCACTGAAGCTTTCTTT	CASSQLGSTGTEAFF
NA	TRBV4-2	TRBJ2-3	14	NA	TGTGCCAGCAGTGGGGGGGCAAGGTCAGATACGCAGTATTTT	CASSGGARSDTQYF
NA	TRBV19	TRBJ2-7	13	NA	TGTGCCAGTAGTATCTCACAGGTCTACGAGCAGTACTTC	CASSISQVYEQYF
TRBD2	TRBV7-2	TRBJ2-3	16	NA	TGTGCCAGCAGCCCTCCGATAGCGGGGTGGGTAGATACGCAGTATTTT	CASSPPIAGWVDTQYF
NA	TRBV11-2	TRBJ2-5	19	NA	TGTGCCAGCAGCTTAGGGCGGGGGCAGGGCAGGCCGTACCAAGAGACCCAGTACTTC	CASSLGRGQGRPYQETQYF
TRBD1	TRBV6-4	TRBJ1-6	14	NA	TGTGCCAGCAGCCGGGACAGGGGTAATTCACCCCTCCACTTT	CASSRDRGNSPLHF
TRBD2	TRBV29-1	TRBJ2-7	15	NA	TGCAGCGTTGAGCGGTTTCTAGCGGGGGGTTACGAGCAGTACTTC	CSVERFLAGGYEQYF
NA	TRBV6-5	TRBJ1-2	12	NA	TGTGCCAGCAGCTCCCCCTTTTTTGGCTACACCTTC	CASSSPFFGYTF
NA	TRBV4-1	TRBJ2-7	15	NA	TGCGCCAGCAGCCAAGTGAAGACAGGACCCTACGAGCAGTACTTC	CASSQVKTGPYEQYF
NA	TRBV19	TRBJ1-3	14	NA	TGTGCCAGTAGTATGTCAGGGGCTGGAAACACCATATATTTT	CASSMSGAGNTIYF
TRBD1	TRBV7-9	TRBJ2-3	16	NA	TGTGCCAGCAGCTCCCTCCGGGACAGGGCTACAGATACGCAGTATTTT	CASSSLRDRATDTQYF
NA	TRBV2	TRBJ2-1	17	few	TGTGCCAGCAGTGAAGCGATGGGGGGTGCCACCTACAATGAGCAGTTCTTC	CASSEAMGGATYNEQFF
NA	TRBV5-6	TRBJ1-2	15	NA	TGTGCCAGCAGCTTGTGGAGTGCCGGGGTCGATGGCTACACCTTC	CASSLWSAGVDGYTF
NA	TRBV5-4	TRBJ2-5	13	NA	TGTGCCAGCAGCTTAAGCGGGTCAGAGACCCAGTACTTC	CASSLSGSETQYF
NA	TRBV5-1	TRBJ1-3	16	NA	TGCGCCAGCAGCTTGGGCTACTCTTCCTCTGGAAACACCATATATTTT	CASSLGYSSSGNTIYF
NA	TRBV7-6	TRBJ2-7	14	NA	TGTGCCAGCAGCCGAGACAGGCTAACCTACGAGCAGTACTTC	CASSRDRLTYEQYF
TRBD1	TRBV10-3	TRBJ1-1	11	NA	TGTGCCATCAGTGGGGGACAGTTTGCTTTCTTT	CAISGGQFAFF
NA	TRBV30	TRBJ2-6	14	NA	TGTGCCTCCGGCGGGCCCGCTGGGGCCAACGTCCTGACTTTC	CASGGPAGANVLTF
NA	TRBV2	TRBJ1-1	11	NA	TGTGCCAGCAGTTCAGACGAGGGATCTTTCTTT	CASSSDEGSFF
TRBD2	TRBV6-6	TRBJ2-3	14	NA	TGTGCCAGCAGCGAGACTAGCGGATCAGATACGCAGTATTTT	CASSETSGSDTQYF
NA	TRBV28	TRBJ1-6	14	once	TGTGCCAGCAGTTTAAGTCAGGGGAATTCACCCCTCCACTTT	CASSLSQGNSPLHF
TRBD1	TRBV4-3	TRBJ1-4	14	few	TGCGCCAGCAGCCAGGGACAGGGACAGGAAAAACTGTTTTTT	CASSQGQGQEKLFF
NA	TRBV15	TRBJ1-1	13	NA	TGTGCCACCAGCAGAGAAGGGGTGTATGAAGCTTTCTTT	CATSREGVYEAFF
NA	TRBV7-9	TRBJ2-3	15	once	TGTGCCAGCAGCTCAGGGGCAGACAGCACAGATACGCAGTATTTT	CASSSGADSTDTQYF
NA	TRBV6-1	TRBJ2-7	13	NA	TGTGCCAGCAGTGAGCGGCTCTTCTACGAGCAGTACTTC	CASSERLFYEQYF
TRBD1	TRBV11-2	TRBJ2-5	14	NA	TGTGCCAGCAGCCGCACAGGGGTTGGAGAGACCCAGTACTTC	CASSRTGVGETQYF
TRBD2	TRBV6-1	TRBJ2-7	17	NA	TGTGCCAGCAGTGAAAGGACTAGCGGGGGGAGCTCCTACGAGCAGTACTTC	CASSERTSGGSSYEQYF
TRBD1	TRBV13	TRBJ2-1	14	NA	TGTGCCAGCAGCTTCGGGACAGGGTACAATGAGCAGTTCTTC	CASSFGTGYNEQFF
TRBD2	TRBV9	TRBJ2-3	16	few	TGTGCCAGCAGCGCCTTAGCGGGGGAAGGCACAGATACGCAGTATTTT	CASSALAGEGTDTQYF
NA	TRBV6-1	TRBJ1-2	14	NA	TGTGCCAGCAGTGAACTTTCGGCAGGCTATGGCTACACCTTC	CASSELSAGYGYTF
TRBD2	TRBV6-5	TRBJ2-7	14	NA	TGTGCCAGCAGTGGGGGGACTAGCGGGGACGAGCAGTACTTC	CASSGGTSGDEQYF
TRBD1	TRBV4-1	TRBJ2-7	20	NA	TGCGCCAGCAGCCAAAGATTCTCCGGGACAGGGATCGGCATTACCTACGAGCAGTACTTC	CASSQRFSGTGIGITYEQYF
NA	TRBV6-1	TRBJ1-4	15	NA	TGTGCCAGCAGTGAAGACGGAGGTTATAATGAAAAACTGTTTTTT	CASSEDGGYNEKLFF
NA	TRBV11-2	TRBJ2-1	14	NA	TGTGCCGGGGGGTGGCAGGGCTCCTACAATGAGCAGTTCTTC	CAGGWQGSYNEQFF
TRBD1	TRBV4-2	TRBJ1-2	15	NA	TGTGCCAGCAGCCAAGAGACCGGGACAGGGTATGGCTACACCTTC	CASSQETGTGYGYTF
NA	TRBV29-1	TRBJ1-2	14	NA	TGCAGCGTTTTAGGGGGTTACCCGAACTATGGCTACACCTTC	CSVLGGYPNYGYTF
NA	TRBV15	TRBJ2-2	16	few	TGTGCCACCAGCCCTGGGCTAGCTACGAACACCGGGGAGCTGTTTTTT	CATSPGLATNTGELFF